This T cell receptor beta chain was identified in a study of blood T cell repertoires in COVID-19. Study overall: Acute and convalescent COVID-19 specimens originated in the United States, Italy and Spain.

Profiled with immunoSEQ multiplex PCR; TCRdb holds only in-frame clones, not every one. Here the sample spans fewer than 70,000 clones, 65% to 85% being singletons. Losses at the gene ends were 5 bases for V and 7 bases for J; bases not matched to a gene: 18. The germline CDR1 and CDR2 sequences are KGHSH and LQKENI. This CDR3 region has 18 residues. Sequencing used peripheral blood. This TCR derives from a man aged 55 to 70 with acute or convalescent COVID-19. This sequence joins TRBV18 and TRBJ2-1; 9 bases are shared with TRBD1. The CDR3 here is CASSSGQGSFTYVNEQFF. Written as DNA, the CDR3 is TGTGCCAGCTCATCAGGACAGGGGAGCTTTACATACGTGAATGAGCAGTTCTTC. Full variable domain (outside the CDR3, taken from reference TRBV18 and TRBJ2-1): NAGVMQNPRHLVRRRGQEARLRCSPMKGHSHVYWYRQLPEEGLKFMVYLQKENIIDESGMPKERFSAEFPKEGPSILRIQQVVRGDSAAYFCASSSGQGSFTYVNEQFFGPGTRLTVL.